Below, 19 T cell receptor beta chains from the same sample are listed, as sequenced in a study of blood T cell repertoires in COVID-19. Measured with immunoSEQ multiplex PCR; TCRdb has only the in-frame clones, and not every one. The table lists under 350,000 clones, roughly 85% of them singletons, with approximately 4.4% in the top ten. The sample was PBMCs or T cells enriched from blood (not recorded which). These receptor sequences come from a woman aged 40 to 50 with acute COVID-19.

V gene TRBV7-9 combines with J gene TRBJ2-5; 14 nucleotides align to TRBD2. This CDR3 is built from 18 residues. In germline, CDR1 is SEHNR, CDR2 FQNEAQ (reference sequence). Trimming took 5 bases from V and 2 from J; bases not matched to a gene: 10. The CDR3 DNA follows: TGTGCCAGCAGCACCGGGACTAGCGGGGGCCGCCTACAAGAGACCCAGTACTTC. As protein: CASSTGTSGGRLQETQYF. The entire variable domain, with the rest obtained from reference TRBV7-9 and TRBJ2-5, is as follows: DTGVSQNPRHKITKRGQNVTFRCDPISEHNRLYWYRQTLGQGPEFLTYFQNEAQLEKSRLLSDRFSAERPKGSFSTLEIQRTEQGDSAMYLCASSTGTSGGRLQETQYFGPGTRLLVL.

The chain links TRBV9 to TRBJ1-1; maybe TRBD1 (5 bases). Trimming removed 4 bases from V and 0 bases from J, with 22 bases in between. Per germline, CDR1 SGDLS and CDR2 YYNGEE. This CDR3 comprises 18 residues. The CDR3: CASSRFKGHPDMNTEAFF. DNA for the CDR3: TGTGCCAGCAGCCGCTTTAAGGGGCACCCAGACATGAACACTGAAGCTTTCTTT.

The V and J genes are TRBV6-2 or TRBV6-3 and TRBJ1-2; possibly TRBD1 for D (5 bases). Germline-derived CDR1 and CDR2 are MNHEY and SVGEGT. The germline V and J ends were trimmed by 6 bases and 9 bases, with 14 bases remaining between them. The CDR3 length is 12 residues. CDR3 coding DNA: TGTGCCAGCAGCCCGAGGACATTGAGCTACACCTTC. Protein sequence: CASSPRTLSYTF.

The V call is TRBV7-2, the J call TRBJ2-3; TRBD2 is a possible D gene (5 bases). The V end was cut by 1 base, the J end by 1 base, with 12 bases between. The CDR3 has 16 residues. Germline loops: CDR1 SGHTA, CDR2 FQGNSA. The CDR3 region is CASSLERGWGTDTQYF. Here the CDR3 DNA reads TGTGCCAGCAGCTTAGAGCGAGGGTGGGGCACAGATACGCAGTATTTT.

The CDR3 sequence: CASSLGQMNEKLFF. For the CDR3, the DNA is TGTGCCAGCAGCTTAGGTCAGATGAATGAAAAACTGTTTTTT. J is TRBJ1-4 and V is TRBV7-9; D is undetermined. The germline gives CDR1 SEHNR, CDR2 FQNEAQ (reference sequence). The V and J ends lost 1 base and 5 bases respectively, with 8 bases between them. The CDR3 is 14 residues long.

The chain carries TRBV12-3 or TRBV12-4 and TRBJ2-2; no firm D call. Trimming took off 7 bases at V and 8 bases at J, with 11 bases between the two ends. The CDR3 length is 12 residues. CDR3 protein: CASTPSRGELFF. For the CDR3, the DNA is TGTGCCAGCACCCCGTCCAGAGGGGAGCTGTTTTTT.

This clone appeared once. The rearrangement uses TRBV19 and TRBJ1-3; D is undetermined. The ends were cut back, 8 bases at V and 0 bases at J, with 8 bases in the middle. From germline, CDR1 is LNHDA and CDR2 SQIVND (reference sequence). This CDR3 has 13 residues. The DNA for the CDR3 is TGTGCCAGTGGAGGTCGCTCTGGAAACACCATATATTTT. Translating it yields CASGGRSGNTIYF.

V usage is TRBV24-1 and J usage is TRBJ1-5; TRBD1 agrees at 10 bases. The germline gives CDR1 KGHDR, CDR2 SFDVKD. CDR3 length: 14 residues. V shed 1 base and J 11 bases; nucleotides not matched to a gene: 4. CDR3 sequence (DNA): TGTGCCACCAGTGATTTTGGGACAGGGGAGGCCCAGCATTTT. Its protein is CATSDFGTGEAQHF.

The chain carries TRBV7-9 and TRBJ2-7; 10 bases are a match to TRBD2. The V segment lost 5 bases and the J segment 2 bases; nucleotides outside the gene matches: 6. The germline V gene has CDR1 SEHNR and CDR2 FQNEAQ (reference sequence). The CDR3 sequence is 15 residues long. CDR3 DNA: TGTGCCAGCAGCAGAGGACTAGCGGACACCTACGAGCAGTACTTC. The encoded protein is CASSRGLADTYEQYF.

This chain links TRBV6-2 or TRBV6-3 with TRBJ1-5; D is undetermined. CDR1 MNHEY and CDR2 SVGEGT come from the germline V gene. The CDR3 runs to 13 residues. The V and J ends lost 6 bases and 5 bases respectively, with 11 bases between them. The CDR3 protein is CASRYSEHQPQHF. The CDR3 nucleotides are TGTGCCAGCAGGTACAGCGAGCATCAGCCCCAGCATTTT.

The genes are TRBV6-5 and TRBJ1-2; 7 nucleotides agree with TRBD1. Germline V lookup: CDR1 MNHEY, CDR2 SVGAGI. V was clipped by 5 bases and J by 3 bases; unmatched bases: 9. The CDR3 totals 15 residues. In DNA form, the CDR3 reads TGTGCCAGCAGTCCCGATCCCACAGGGGACTATGGCTACACCTTC. Its protein is CASSPDPTGDYGYTF.

J is TRBJ1-2 and V is TRBV29-1, with 7 bases that match TRBD1. Trimming removed 4 bases from V and 3 bases from J; junction bases left unmatched: 5. This CDR3 is 13 amino acids long. CDR1 and CDR2 (germline): SQVTM, ANQGSEA. CDR3 DNA sequence: TGCAGCGTTGCTTTGACAGGGTACTATGGCTACACCTTC. Translating gives CSVALTGYYGYTF.

This chain joins TRBV7-8 and TRBJ2-3; a weak D match, TRBD1 (6 bases). The CDR3 covers 13 residues. The V gene lost 8 bases and the J gene lost 6 bases, with 15 bases spanning the gap. Germline V gene lookup returns CDR1 SGHVS and CDR2 FQNEAQ. This CDR3 reads CASGFGGRDTQYF. The CDR3 bases are TGTGCCAGCGGTTTTGGGGGCCGGGATACGCAGTATTTT.

V is TRBV4-1 and J is TRBJ1-5; tentative D call: TRBD1 (6 bases). Trimming shortened V by 4 bases and J by 3 bases, and 13 bases separated the two germline ends. CDR1 MGHRA and CDR2 YSYEKL come from the germline V gene. There are 15 residues in the CDR3. The CDR3 DNA sequence: TGCGCCAGCAGCCGGGGGGGCAACGACAATCAGCCCCAGCATTTT. Protein product: CASSRGGNDNQPQHF.

V usage is TRBV12-3 or TRBV12-4 and J usage is TRBJ2-3; 8 bases fit TRBD2. This CDR3 has 13 residues. With V trimmed by 4 bases and J by 4 bases, 1 base remained unmatched. CDR3 loop: CASSWTSSDTQYF. The CDR3 nucleotides are TGTGCCAGCAGTTGGACTAGCTCAGATACGCAGTATTTT.

The V and J genes are TRBV29-1 and TRBJ1-5, with D perhaps matching TRBD1 (6 bases). Germline values: CDR1 SQVTM, CDR2 ANQGSEA. This CDR3 comprises 14 residues. Trimming removed 7 bases from V and 0 bases from J, with 13 bases in between. CDR3 sequence (DNA): TGCAGCGCCTCCGGGACAAATAGCAATCAGCCCCAGCATTTT. Encoded protein: CSASGTNSNQPQHF.

This chain connects TRBV19 to TRBJ1-4, with 7 bases matching TRBD1. Germline V gene lookup returns CDR1 LNHDA and CDR2 SQIVND (reference sequence). Trimming removed 4 bases from V and 5 bases from J; junction bases left unmatched: 10. CDR3 length: 16 residues. The CDR3 is CASSRGDLTGNEKLFF. The DNA of the CDR3 is TGTGCCAGTAGTAGAGGGGATTTGACAGGGAATGAAAAACTGTTTTTT.

This clone was detected once. This sequence joins TRBV5-8 and TRBJ2-1; unclear D gene. CDR1 and CDR2 from the germline V gene are SGHTS and YDEGEE. The CDR3 extends over 14 amino acids. The V gene lost 6 bases and the J gene lost 9 bases, with 19 bases spanning the gap. CDR3 nucleotide sequence: TGTGCCAGCACTACCCGCCGAATGAATGTTGAGCAGTTCTTC. Translating it yields CASTTRRMNVEQFF.

CDR3 residues: CASSEALAGGNEQFF. CDR3 in DNA: TGTGCCAGCAGTGAGGCTCTGGCAGGGGGAAATGAGCAGTTCTTC. The rearrangement joins TRBV6-4 to TRBJ2-1, with 7 bases fitting TRBD1. After removal of 3 bases from V and 7 bases from J, the junction contained 9 bases not matched to a gene. CDR1 and CDR2 (germline): MRHNA, SNTAGT. This CDR3 spans 15 amino acids.